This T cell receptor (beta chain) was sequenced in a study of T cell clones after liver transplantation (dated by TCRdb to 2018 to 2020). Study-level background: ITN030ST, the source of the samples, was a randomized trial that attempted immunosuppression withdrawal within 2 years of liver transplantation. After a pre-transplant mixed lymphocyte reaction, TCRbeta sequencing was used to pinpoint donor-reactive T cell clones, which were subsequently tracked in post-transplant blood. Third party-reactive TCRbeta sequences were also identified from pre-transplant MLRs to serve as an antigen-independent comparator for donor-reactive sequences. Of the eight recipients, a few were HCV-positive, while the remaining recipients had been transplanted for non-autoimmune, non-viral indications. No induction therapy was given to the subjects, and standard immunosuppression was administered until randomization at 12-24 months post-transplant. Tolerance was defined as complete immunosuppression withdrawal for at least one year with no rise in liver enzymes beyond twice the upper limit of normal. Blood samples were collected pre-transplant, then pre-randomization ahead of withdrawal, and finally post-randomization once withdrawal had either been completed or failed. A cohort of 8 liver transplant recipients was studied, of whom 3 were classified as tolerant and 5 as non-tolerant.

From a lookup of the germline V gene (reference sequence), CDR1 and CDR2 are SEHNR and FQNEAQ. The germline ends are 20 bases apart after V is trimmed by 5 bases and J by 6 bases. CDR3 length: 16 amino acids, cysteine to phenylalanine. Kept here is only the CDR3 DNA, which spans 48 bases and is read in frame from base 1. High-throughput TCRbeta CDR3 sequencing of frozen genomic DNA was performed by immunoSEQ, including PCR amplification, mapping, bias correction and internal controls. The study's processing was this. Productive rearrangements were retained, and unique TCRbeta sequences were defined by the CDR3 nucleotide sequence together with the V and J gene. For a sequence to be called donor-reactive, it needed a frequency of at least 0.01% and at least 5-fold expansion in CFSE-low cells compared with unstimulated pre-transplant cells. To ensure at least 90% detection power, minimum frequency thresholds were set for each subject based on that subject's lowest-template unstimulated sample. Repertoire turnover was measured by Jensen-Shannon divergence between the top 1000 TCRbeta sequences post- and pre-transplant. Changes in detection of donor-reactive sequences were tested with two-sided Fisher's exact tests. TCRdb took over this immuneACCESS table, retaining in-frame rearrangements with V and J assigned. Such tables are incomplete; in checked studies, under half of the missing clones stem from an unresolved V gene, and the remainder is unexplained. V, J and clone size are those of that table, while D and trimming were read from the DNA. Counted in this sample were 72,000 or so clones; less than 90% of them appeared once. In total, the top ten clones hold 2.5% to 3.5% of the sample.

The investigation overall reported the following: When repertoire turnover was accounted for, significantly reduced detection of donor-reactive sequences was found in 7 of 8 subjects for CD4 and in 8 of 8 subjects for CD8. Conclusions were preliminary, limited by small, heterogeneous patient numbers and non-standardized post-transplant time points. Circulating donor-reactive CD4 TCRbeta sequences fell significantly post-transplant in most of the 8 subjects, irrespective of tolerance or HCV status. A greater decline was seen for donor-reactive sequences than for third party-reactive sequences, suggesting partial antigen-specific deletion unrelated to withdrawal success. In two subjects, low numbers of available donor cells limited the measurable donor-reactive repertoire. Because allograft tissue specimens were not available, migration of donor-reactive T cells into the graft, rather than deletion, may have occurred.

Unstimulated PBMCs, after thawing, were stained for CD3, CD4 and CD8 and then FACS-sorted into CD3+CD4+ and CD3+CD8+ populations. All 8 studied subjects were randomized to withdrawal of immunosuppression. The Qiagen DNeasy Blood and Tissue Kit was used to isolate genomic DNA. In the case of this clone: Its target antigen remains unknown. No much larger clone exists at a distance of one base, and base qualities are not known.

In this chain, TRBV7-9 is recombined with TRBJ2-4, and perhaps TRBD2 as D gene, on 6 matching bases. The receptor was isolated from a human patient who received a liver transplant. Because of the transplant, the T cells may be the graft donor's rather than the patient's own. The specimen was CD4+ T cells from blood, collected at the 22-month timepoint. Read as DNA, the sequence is TGTGCCAGCAGCCCGCCCTCAACGATGGGAGGAAACATTCAGTACTTC. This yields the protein CASSPPSTMGGNIQYF.